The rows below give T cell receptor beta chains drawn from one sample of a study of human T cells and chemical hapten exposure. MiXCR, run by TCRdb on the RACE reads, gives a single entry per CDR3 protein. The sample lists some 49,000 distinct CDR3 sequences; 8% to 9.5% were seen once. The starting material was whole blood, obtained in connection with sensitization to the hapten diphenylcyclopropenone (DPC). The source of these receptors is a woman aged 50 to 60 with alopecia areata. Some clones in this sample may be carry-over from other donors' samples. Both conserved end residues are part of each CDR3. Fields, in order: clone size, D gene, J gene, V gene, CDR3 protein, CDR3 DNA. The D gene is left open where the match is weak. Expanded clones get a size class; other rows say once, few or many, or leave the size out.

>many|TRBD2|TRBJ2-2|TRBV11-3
CASSLPPTSGRNTGELFF
TGTGCCAGCAGCTTACCTCCGACTAGCGGGAGGAACACCGGGGAGCTGTTTTTT
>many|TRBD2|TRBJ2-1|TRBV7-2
CASSLVSSGIHNEQFF
TGTGCCAGCAGCTTAGTGTCTAGCGGGATTCACAATGAGCAGTTCTTC
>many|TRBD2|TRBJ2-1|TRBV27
CASSLAGAYNEQFF
TGTGCCAGCAGCCTAGCGGGCGCCTACAATGAGCAGTTCTTC
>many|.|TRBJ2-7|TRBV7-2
CASSTLPRSPTYEQYF
TGTGCCAGCAGCACCCTACCTAGGTCCCCGACCTACGAGCAGTACTTC
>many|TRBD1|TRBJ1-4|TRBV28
CASRDRASEKLFF
TGTGCCAGCAGAGACAGGGCTAGTGAAAAACTGTTTTTT
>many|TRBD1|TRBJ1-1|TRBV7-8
CASSGGQGANTEAFF
TGTGCCAGCAGCGGGGGACAGGGGGCGAACACTGAAGCTTTCTTT
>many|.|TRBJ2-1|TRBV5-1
CASRVSDGHNEQFF
TGCGCCAGCAGGGTTTCGGACGGACACAATGAGCAGTTCTTC
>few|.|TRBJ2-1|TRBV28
CASSPGGRGAYNEQFF
TGTGCCAGCAGTCCCGGCGGGCGGGGAGCCTACAATGAGCAGTTCTTC
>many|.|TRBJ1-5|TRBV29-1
CSASGQDNQPQHF
TGCAGCGCTTCCGGACAAGACAATCAGCCCCAGCATTTT
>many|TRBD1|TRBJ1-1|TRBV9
CASSLRQGSTEAFF
TGTGCCAGCAGCCTTCGACAGGGCAGCACTGAAGCTTTCTTT
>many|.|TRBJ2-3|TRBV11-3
CASSLGVTGLSTDTQYF
TGTGCCAGCAGCTTGGGCGTCACGGGACTCTCAACAGATACGCAGTATTTT
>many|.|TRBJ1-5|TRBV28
CASSRDGNQPQHF
TGTGCCAGTTCCAGGGACGGCAATCAGCCCCAGCATTTT
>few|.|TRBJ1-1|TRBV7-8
CASSFRGWTEAFF
TGTGCCAGCAGCTTCAGGGGCTGGACTGAAGCTTTCTTT
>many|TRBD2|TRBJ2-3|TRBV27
CASSPGLVTDTQYF
TGTGCCAGCAGCCCTGGACTAGTCACAGATACGCAGTATTTT
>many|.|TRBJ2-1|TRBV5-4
CASSFDSSSYNEQFF
TGTGCCAGCAGCTTCGACAGCAGCTCCTACAATGAGCAGTTCTTC
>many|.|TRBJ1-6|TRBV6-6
CASSYLGGNSPLHF
TGTGCCAGCAGTTACCTTGGCGGCAATTCACCCCTCCACTTT
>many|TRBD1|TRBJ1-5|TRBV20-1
CSARRYRGEQPQHF
TGCAGTGCTAGAAGATACAGGGGTGAACAGCCCCAGCATTTT
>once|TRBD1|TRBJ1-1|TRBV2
CASKGQDHTEAFF
TGTGCCAGCAAAGGACAGGATCACACTGAAGCTTTCTTT
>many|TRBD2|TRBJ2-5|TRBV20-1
CSADKGGRARETQYF
TGCAGTGCGGATAAGGGCGGGAGGGCGAGAGAGACCCAGTACTTC
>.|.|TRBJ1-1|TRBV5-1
CASSFELDTEAFF
TGCGCCAGCAGCTTCGAGTTGGACACTGAAGCTTTCTTT
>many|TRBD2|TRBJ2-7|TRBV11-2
CASSLGSGESYEQYF
TGTGCCAGCAGCTTAGGTAGCGGGGAATCCTACGAGCAGTACTTC
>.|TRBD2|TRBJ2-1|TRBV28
CASSFSSASGSSGNEQFF
TGTGCCAGCAGTTTTTCCTCGGCTAGCGGGAGTTCTGGCAATGAGCAGTTCTTC
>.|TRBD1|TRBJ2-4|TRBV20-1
CSARTGGGKNIQYF
TGCAGTGCGCGGACAGGGGGCGGCAAAAACATTCAGTACTTC
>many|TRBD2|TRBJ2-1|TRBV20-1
CSASIAGLYNEQFF
TGCAGTGCTAGTATAGCGGGGCTATACAATGAGCAGTTCTTC
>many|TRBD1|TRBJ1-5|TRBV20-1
CSAKDRGRSFFNQPQHF
TGCAGTGCAAAGGACAGGGGGCGAAGTTTTTTCAATCAGCCCCAGCATTTT
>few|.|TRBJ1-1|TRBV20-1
CSARGFRQNTEAFF
TGCAGTGCTAGAGGCTTCAGGCAGAACACTGAAGCTTTCTTT
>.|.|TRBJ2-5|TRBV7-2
CASSSWDKETQYF
TGTGCCAGCAGCTCCTGGGACAAAGAGACCCAGTACTTC
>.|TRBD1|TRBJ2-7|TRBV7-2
CASSHRGSYEQYF
TGTGCCAGCAGTCACAGGGGATCCTACGAGCAGTACTTC
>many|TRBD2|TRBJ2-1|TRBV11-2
CASSLGGGRGRVDNEQFF
TGTGCCAGCAGCCTAGGGGGAGGCCGCGGGAGGGTCGACAATGAGCAGTTCTTC
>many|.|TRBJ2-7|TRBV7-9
CASSLQTGEQYF
TGTGCCAGCAGCCTACAGACGGGGGAGCAGTACTTC
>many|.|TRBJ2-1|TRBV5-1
CASSLRLATQVPNEQFF
TGCGCCAGCAGCTTGCGCCTAGCTACTCAGGTTCCCAATGAGCAGTTCTTC
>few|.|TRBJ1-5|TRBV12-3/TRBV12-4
CASSSSGIGNQPQHF
TGTGCCAGCAGTTCGTCCGGGATTGGCAATCAGCCCCAGCATTTT
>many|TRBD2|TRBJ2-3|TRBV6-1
CASSETSGGGTDTQYF
TGTGCCAGCAGTGAGACTAGCGGAGGTGGCACAGATACGCAGTATTTT
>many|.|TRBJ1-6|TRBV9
CASSGGAPSSYNSPLHF
TGTGCCAGCTCGGGGGGGGCCCCAAGCTCCTATAATTCACCCCTCCACTTT
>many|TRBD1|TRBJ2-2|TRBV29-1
CSGGQLNTGELFF
TGCAGCGGGGGACAGCTGAACACCGGGGAGCTGTTTTTT
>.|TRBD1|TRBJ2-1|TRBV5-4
CASSLPGTGYNEQFF
TGTGCCAGCAGCTTACCCGGGACAGGGTATAATGAGCAGTTCTTC
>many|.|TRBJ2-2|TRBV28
CATMRRTGELFF
TGTGCCACCATGAGACGCACCGGGGAGCTGTTTTTT
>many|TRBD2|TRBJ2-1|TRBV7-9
CASSLTSGRRRNEQFF
TGTGCCAGCAGCTTGACTAGCGGGAGACGGAGGAATGAGCAGTTCTTC
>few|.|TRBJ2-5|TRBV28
CASSDYSKETQYF
TGTGCCAGCAGCGATTACAGTAAAGAGACCCAGTACTTC
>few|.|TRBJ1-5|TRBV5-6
CASSQDRYQPQHF
TGTGCCAGCAGCCAGGACAGATATCAGCCCCAGCATTTT
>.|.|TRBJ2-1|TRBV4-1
CASSQETIARDNEQFF
TGCGCCAGCAGCCAAGAGACGATAGCCAGAGACAATGAGCAGTTCTTC
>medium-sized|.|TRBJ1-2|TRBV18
CASSPPGNGYTF
TGTGCCAGCTCACCACCAGGGAATGGCTACACCTTC
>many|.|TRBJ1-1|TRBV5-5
CASSPITSNRNTEAFF
TGTGCCAGCAGCCCCATCACAAGCAATCGGAACACTGAAGCTTTCTTT